The T cell receptor beta chain under discussion was sequenced for a study of blood T cell repertoires in COVID-19. Across the whole study: The United States, Italy and Spain supplied acute and convalescent COVID-19 samples. The cDNA or gDNA used as material had been derived from T cells, B-cell-depleted T cells, or PBMCs.

The assay was immunoSEQ multiplex PCR, and TCRdb's table has in-frame clones only and misses some. The sample lists fewer than 200,000 clones, around 88% occurring once. Germline V gene lookup returns CDR1 KGHSH and CDR2 LQKENI. The CDR3 contains 17 residues. V lost 4 bases and J lost 4; bases outside the gene matches: 12. Study members were between 18 and 89 years old and lived in some 22 US regions. Participants were placed into cohorts based on the clinical history they reported. Material for sequencing was PBMCs or T cells enriched from blood (not recorded which). The chain recombines TRBV18 with TRBJ2-5; 10 bases align to TRBD2. The TCR comes from a woman aged 45-65 years in a cohort exposed to, infected with or recovered from COVID-19 (not recorded which). The CDR3 sequence: CASSLPLAGDGVETQYF. For the CDR3, the DNA is TGTGCCAGCTCACTGCCCCTAGCGGGGGATGGAGTAGAGACCCAGTACTTC. The full variable domain, completed using reference TRBV18 and TRBJ2-5, is NAGVMQNPRHLVRRRGQEARLRCSPMKGHSHVYWYRQLPEEGLKFMVYLQKENIIDESGMPKERFSAEFPKEGPSILRIQQVVRGDSAAYFCASSLPLAGDGVETQYFGPGTRLLVL.